This T cell receptor (beta chain) was identified during a study of early T cells in non-severe SARS-CoV-2 infection (dated by TCRdb to about 2021). Turning to the overall study: Because TCR sequencing relied on bulk RNA taken from unsorted whole blood, pairing of alpha and beta chains was not possible.

This clonotype occurred many times. The clone's antigen remains unknown. Base qualities are not recorded, but no much larger clone differs from it by a single base. General conclusions and limits of the study: Matching against VDJdb was skewed toward anti-spike CD8 responses, likely underestimated virus-specific expansions, and missed private and CD4 specificities.

This was a case-control study nested in a cohort of healthcare workers in London, UK, who had nasopharyngeal swab PCR tests and blood samples taken every week. Healthcare workers were enrolled in the week of the UK lockdown, from 23 to 31 March 2020, and were followed every week for up to roughly 16 weeks. Receptor libraries were prepared by 5' RACE. Instrument on record: NextSeq 500. The TCR library protocol attached unique molecular identifiers to individual cDNA molecules to correct for sequencing error and PCR bias. Both TCR alpha and beta chains were sequenced, and tight co-correlation was observed between alpha and beta sequence abundances in each sample. In the source study's methods: V gene, J gene and CDR3 annotation of TCR sequences was performed with Decombinator V4. Expanded TCRs were defined as changing significantly between any two time points under a Poisson model with p below 0.0001. TCR abundances were normalised to the total number of TCRs sequenced per sample and were expressed as counts per million. MAIT TCRs were defined by TRAV1-2 paired with TRAJ12, TRAJ20 or TRAJ33, and iNKT TCRs by TRAV10 paired with TRAJ18. A search of VDJdb, accessed on 1 November 2021, was run for TCRs annotated to CMV, EBV and SARS-CoV-2, with TCRs annotated for multiple antigens excluded. The public reads were reanalyzed by TCRdb: fastp trimming at Q25, MiXCR alignment, in-frame beta chains only. Here each entry gathers all rows of one CDR3 protein and keeps the most common genes and DNA. These V and J calls derive from TCRdb rather than the authors' analysis. The sample records tens of thousands of distinct CDR3 sequences, less than 8% of which are singletons. The ten largest clones add up to less than 8% of the sample.

The CDR3 has 13 amino acids, counting the end cysteine and phenylalanine. This entry keeps only the CDR3 DNA: 39 bases, framed from base 1. Trimming removed 3 bases from V and 5 bases from J, leaving 10 bases between the germline ends. The germline V gene (reference sequence) supplies CDR1 LNHDA and CDR2 SQIVND. The rearranged segments are TRBV19 and TRBJ2-5; the D gene assignment is ambiguous. Specimen: whole blood. This TCR was sampled from an adult who was a healthcare worker with PCR-confirmed SARS-CoV-2 infection or an uninfected control (not recorded which). CDR3 region: CASSIPPGETQYF. The bases read TGTGCCAGTAGTATCCCCCCCGGTGAGACCCAGTACTTC.